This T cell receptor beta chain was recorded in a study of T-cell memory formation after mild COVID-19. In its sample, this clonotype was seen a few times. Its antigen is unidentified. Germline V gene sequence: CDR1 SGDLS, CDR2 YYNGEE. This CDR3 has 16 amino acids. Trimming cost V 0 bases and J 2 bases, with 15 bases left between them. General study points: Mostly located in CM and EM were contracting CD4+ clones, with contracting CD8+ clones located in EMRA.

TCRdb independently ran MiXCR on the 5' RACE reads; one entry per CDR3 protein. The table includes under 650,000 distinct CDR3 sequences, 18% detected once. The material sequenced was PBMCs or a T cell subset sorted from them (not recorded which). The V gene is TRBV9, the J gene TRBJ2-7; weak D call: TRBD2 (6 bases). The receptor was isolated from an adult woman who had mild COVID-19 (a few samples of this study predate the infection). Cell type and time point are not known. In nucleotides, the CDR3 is TGTGCCAGCAGCGTAGCTCGGCTAGCGCCTACCTACGAGCAGTACTTC. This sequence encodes CASSVARLAPTYEQYF.